This T cell receptor beta chain was sequenced for a study of monozygotic twins with inflammatory bowel disease. General study results and limits: Against healthy co-twins, IBD patients had lower TCRbeta diversity (measured by inverse Simpson).

Worth noting for this clonotype: What it recognizes is unknown.

This CDR3 contains 15 residues. Looked up from germline, CDR1 is MNHNS and CDR2 is SASEGT. The study subjected TCRalpha and TCRbeta cDNA to two nested PCRs of around 15 and 9 cycles. TCRdb reprocessed the 5' RACE reads and keeps a single row for each CDR3 protein, giving no DNA. The repertoire table contains approximately 160,000 distinct CDR3 sequences. Material for sequencing was blood. The genes are TRBV6-1 and TRBJ2-3; the TCRdb call, TRBD1, lacks DNA for checking. The origin of this receptor is a human donor with ulcerative colitis or Crohn's disease, or a healthy co-twin of an affected twin (not recorded which). This CDR3 reads CASRDTGGATDTQYF.